One and the same sample provided the 24 T cell receptor beta chains below, sequenced in a study of shared clonotypes between healthy human individuals. CD45RO-negative CD8 cells positively selected for CCR7 made up the naive population, which excluded terminally differentiated effector memory CD45RA+ cells. Using immunoSEQ multiplex PCR, the repertoire was profiled, and TCRdb retains in-frame clones only, with some absent. The sample includes some 2 million clones, less than 95% of them seen just once. Sample: naive CD8+ T cells sorted from blood. These receptors were taken from a man younger than 30 in good health.

There are a few counts of this clone. This chain joins TRBV30 and TRBJ1-4; D is uncertain. Looked up from germline, CDR1 is GTSNPN and CDR2 is SVGIG (reference sequence). The CDR3 runs 13 residues. V was pared by 8 bases and J by 8 bases, with 18 bases between. The CDR3 region has the DNA TGTGCCGGGCTGGGATTCAACGACGAAAAACTGTTTTTT. The encoded protein is CAGLGFNDEKLFF.

The chain is built from TRBV9 and TRBJ2-1; no definite D call. Germline CDR1 reads SGDLS; CDR2 reads YYNGEE. V lost 3 bases to trimming and J lost 6 bases, with 19 bases between them. CDR3 length equals 16 residues. This CDR3 is CASSAEESTLRNEQFF. In nucleotides, the CDR3 is TGTGCCAGCAGCGCAGAAGAATCGACTTTACGCAATGAGCAGTTCTTC.

The rearrangement joins TRBV11-2 to TRBJ1-2; D remains unclear. Germline V gene lookup returns CDR1 SGHAT and CDR2 FQNNGV. V gave up 1 base and J gave up 6 bases, with 6 bases separating them. This CDR3 has 12 amino acids. The CDR3 is CASSLGFDGYTF. CDR3 nucleotide sequence: TGTGCCAGCAGCTTAGGGTTCGATGGCTACACCTTC.

This chain joins TRBV4-1 and TRBJ1-1; 7 nucleotides align to TRBD1. Germline trimming cut 1 base from V and 5 bases from J; bases unmatched to any gene: 10. The CDR3 contains 16 residues. In germline, CDR1 is MGHRA, CDR2 YSYEKL. CDR3 region: CASSQGRQGRGTEAFF. The CDR3 DNA reads as TGCGCCAGCAGCCAAGGGAGACAGGGTCGGGGGACTGAAGCTTTCTTT.

This clone was counted a single time. This chain joins TRBV4-1 and TRBJ2-7; possibly TRBD1 for D (5 bases). Trimming removed 1 base at V and 5 bases at J, with 18 bases between. This CDR3 region has 16 residues. The germline gives CDR1 MGHRA, CDR2 YSYEKL. CDR3 sequence reads: CASSQAGAGWFDEQYF. As DNA, the CDR3 is TGCGCCAGCAGCCAAGCTGGAGCAGGGTGGTTCGACGAGCAGTACTTC.

This chain links TRBV7-9 with TRBJ1-1, with D possibly being TRBD1 (5 bases). Germline V gives CDR1 SEHNR, CDR2 FQNEAQ (reference sequence). The CDR3 contains 15 residues. Trimming took 1 base from V and 8 from J, leaving 17 bases between them. In nucleotides, the CDR3 is TGTGCCAGCAGCTTAGTGGCAGGGCCAAGGGCGGAAGCTTTCTTT. Its protein product is CASSLVAGPRAEAFF.

The gene calls are TRBV19 and TRBJ2-3; D remains ambiguous. V was trimmed by 1 base and J by 0 bases, leaving 5 bases between them. Germline loops: CDR1 LNHDA, CDR2 SQIVND (reference sequence). CDR3 length: 14 amino acids. This chain's CDR3 is CASSIVLSTDTQYF. The CDR3, as DNA: TGTGCCAGTAGTATAGTCCTTAGCACAGATACGCAGTATTTT.

The rearrangement joins TRBV25-1 to TRBJ2-7; no definite D call. The CDR3 has 12 amino acids. Trimming pared 2 bases from V and 6 bases from J, leaving 8 bases between. Per the germline V gene, CDR1 is MGHDK and CDR2 is SYGVNS. CDR3 residues: CASSEGRGEQYF. CDR3 in DNA: TGTGCCAGCAGTGAAGGCCGCGGCGAGCAGTACTTC.

This clone occurred a few times. The chain is built from TRBV30 and TRBJ1-5; 7 bases agree with TRBD1. Trimming cost V 0 bases and J 1 base; bases outside gene matches: 3. Germline V lookup: CDR1 GTSNPN, CDR2 SVGIG (reference sequence). The CDR3 has 15 residues. The CDR3 coding sequence is TGTGCCTGGAGTGTTGGACAGGCCAGCAATCAGCCCCAGCATTTT. Its translation: CAWSVGQASNQPQHF.

This rearrangement joins TRBV5-1 to TRBJ2-5; 9 nucleotides line up with TRBD1. The CDR3 has 15 residues. In germline, CDR1 is SGHRS, CDR2 YFSETQ. Trimming at V came to 4 bases and at J to 2 bases, leaving 6 bases not matched to a gene. CDR3 sequence reads: CASSPFDRGQETQYF. DNA for the CDR3: TGCGCCAGCAGCCCCTTCGACAGGGGGCAAGAGACCCAGTACTTC. Using reference TRBV5-1 and TRBJ2-5 for the parts outside the CDR3, the full variable domain is KAGVTQTPRYLIKTRGQQVTLSCSPISGHRSVSWYQQTPGQGLQFLFEYFSETQRNKGNFPGRFSGRQFSNSRSEMNVSTLELGDSALYLCASSPFDRGQETQYFGPGTRLLVL.

Details on this clone: A much bigger clone sits one base away, suggesting this may be a read error. The sample contains more than one DNA sequence encoding this CDR3. The chain couples TRBV9 to TRBJ1-2; D perhaps matches TRBD1 (6 bases). The CDR3 extends over 13 amino acids. Germline assignment: CDR1 SGDLS and CDR2 YYNGEE. Trimming took off 0 bases at V and 4 bases at J, with 7 bases between the two ends. In nucleotides, the CDR3 is TGTGCCAGCAGCGTAGGGGACACCTATGGCTACACCTTC. It yields the protein CASSVGDTYGYTF.

This clone was recorded only once. Different DNA sequences within this sample yield the same CDR3. The V call is TRBV6-5, the J call TRBJ2-5, with D hard to call. This CDR3 has 14 residues. Germline V gene lookup returns CDR1 MNHEY and CDR2 SVGAGI. Between the trimmed V and J ends, which lost 0 bases and 2 bases, there was a span of 7 bases. CDR3 sequence: CASSYSGSQETQYF. In DNA form, the CDR3 reads TGTGCCAGCAGTTACTCCGGCAGTCAAGAGACCCAGTACTTC.

About this clone itself: Other nucleotide sequences from this sample produce the same CDR3. The chain links TRBV6-5 to TRBJ1-1; D not certain. The ends were cut back, 0 bases at V and 4 bases at J, with 9 bases in the middle. The V gene's germline CDR1 is MNHEY and CDR2 SVGAGI. The CDR3 has 14 amino acids. The CDR3 coding sequence is TGTGCCAGCAGTTACTCGGAGGGCGCCACTGAAGCTTTCTTT. Protein: CASSYSEGATEAFF.

This chain joins TRBV2 and TRBJ1-1; a possible D gene is TRBD1 (6 bases). The CDR3 consists of 15 residues. V gave up 4 bases and J gave up 10 bases, with 22 bases separating them. Germline loops: CDR1 SNHLY, CDR2 FYNNEI. This CDR3 reads CASSGLQGWGKGAFF. In DNA form, the CDR3 reads TGTGCCAGCAGTGGCCTACAGGGATGGGGCAAGGGAGCTTTCTTT.

The V gene is TRBV18, the J gene TRBJ2-7, with TRBD1 as a possible D gene (6 bases). The CDR3 totals 15 residues. The germline V gene encodes CDR1 KGHSH and CDR2 LQKENI. V shed 3 bases and J shed 4 bases, with 16 bases lying between them. DNA of the CDR3: TGTGCCAGCTCACCCCGGGACATGAATGGGTACGAGCAGTACTTC. Translated: CASSPRDMNGYEQYF.

The chain combines TRBV7-9 with TRBJ2-1, with 10 bases matching TRBD2. This CDR3 contains 17 residues. V was pared by 5 bases and J by 1 base, with 8 bases of the junction left unmatched. Germline V gives CDR1 SEHNR, CDR2 FQNEAQ (reference sequence). The CDR3 sequence: CASSSGRAVESYNEQFF. CDR3 nucleotide sequence: TGTGCCAGCAGCAGCGGGAGGGCCGTCGAGTCCTACAATGAGCAGTTCTTC.

The chain employs TRBV6-1 and TRBJ2-5; TRBD1 agrees at 7 bases. Unmatched junction bases numbered 11, after V lost 6 bases and J lost 4 bases. The CDR3 is 15 amino acids. Germline assignment: CDR1 MNHNS and CDR2 SASEGT. CDR3 sequence: CASRRTQGDRETQYF. In DNA, the CDR3 is TGTGCCAGCAGACGGACCCAGGGGGATCGAGAGACCCAGTACTTC.

The chain recombines TRBV6-6 with TRBJ2-7, with TRBD2 identical over 11 bases. Germline V gene lookup returns CDR1 MNHNY and CDR2 SVGAGI (reference sequence). J gave up 3 bases and V 4 bases, and 5 bases lay outside the gene matches. This CDR3 has 15 amino acids. The CDR3 here is CASSSGTSGGYEQYF. CDR3 nucleotide sequence: TGTGCCAGCAGTTCCGGGACTAGCGGCGGCTACGAGCAGTACTTC.

This clone occurred once. Other DNA sequences in this sample translate to the same CDR3. The genes are TRBV27 and TRBJ2-1; D is undetermined. The V and J ends lost 2 bases and 5 bases respectively, with 7 bases between them. The CDR3 has 13 residues. Per germline, CDR1 MNHEY and CDR2 SMNVEV (reference sequence). The CDR3 loop reads CASSLGPNNEQFF. CDR3 DNA sequence: TGTGCCAGCAGTTTAGGACCCAACAATGAGCAGTTCTTC.

This chain connects TRBV4-2 to TRBJ2-5, with D possibly matching TRBD2 (6 bases). CDR1 and CDR2 (germline): LGHNA, YNFKEQ. The CDR3 is made up of 17 amino acids. Trimming shortened V by 1 base and J by 2 bases, and 17 bases separated the two germline ends. The CDR3 DNA reads TGTGCCAGCAGCCAAGGGTTCGGGTTAGCGGAACAAGAGACCCAGTACTTC. It yields the protein CASSQGFGLAEQETQYF.

The chain carries TRBV30 and TRBJ2-7; TRBD2 is a possible D gene (7 bases). Looked up from germline, CDR1 is GTSNPN and CDR2 is SVGIG (reference sequence). V was shortened by 2 bases and J by 7 bases, with 18 bases between the two germline ends. The CDR3 extends over 14 amino acids. DNA of the CDR3: TGTGCCTGGAGTACCCTCGGGGGGCTTAGTGAGCAGTACTTC. Protein sequence: CAWSTLGGLSEQYF. Combining the CDR3 with reference TRBV30 and TRBJ2-7 gives the whole variable domain SQTIHQWPATLVQPVGSPLSLECTVEGTSNPNLYWYRQAAGRGLQLLFYSVGIGQISSEVPQNLSASRPQDRQFILSSKKLLLSDSGFYLCAWSTLGGLSEQYFGPGTRLTVT.

The genes are TRBV25-1 and TRBJ2-1, with TRBD2 as a possible D gene (6 bases). The V gene's germline CDR1 is MGHDK and CDR2 SYGVNS. Between the trimmed V and J ends, which lost 4 bases and 4 bases, there was a span of 14 bases. The CDR3 has 15 residues. Here the CDR3 reads CASSAAAGPYNEQFF. The CDR3, as DNA: TGTGCCAGCAGTGCCGCTGCGGGACCTTACAATGAGCAGTTCTTC. Drawing the rest from reference TRBV25-1 and TRBJ2-1, the complete variable domain is EADIYQTPRYLVIGTGKKITLECSQTMGHDKMYWYQQDPGMELHLIHYSYGVNSTEKGDLSSESTVSRIRTEHFPLTLESARPSHTSQYLCASSAAAGPYNEQFFGPGTRLTVL.

The sample holds one count of this clone. This chain links TRBV27 with TRBJ2-5, with D perhaps TRBD1 or TRBD2 (6 bases each). This CDR3 contains 13 residues. V was pared by 8 bases and J by 4 bases, with 14 bases between. Germline CDR1 reads MNHEY; CDR2 reads SMNVEV (reference sequence). CDR3: CASGIGGLETQYF. The CDR3 DNA reads TGTGCCAGCGGGATAGGGGGGTTAGAGACCCAGTACTTC.

This clone appeared a single time. The chain couples TRBV7-9 to TRBJ2-1; the match to TRBD1 covers 8 bases. CDR1 is SEHNR and CDR2 is FQNEAQ in the germline V gene (reference sequence). With 3 bases clipped from V and 3 bases from J, the junction kept 7 bases outside the gene matches. This CDR3 contains 16 residues. Here the CDR3 DNA reads TGTGCCAGCAGCTTTACAGGGGGTCAGGACTACAATGAGCAGTTCTTC. This translates into CASSFTGGQDYNEQFF.